These 9 T cell receptor beta chains came from one sample sequenced in a study of CD8+CD57+ T cells in acquired aplastic anemia. Using genomic DNA as the template, TCR beta VDJ and CDR3 profiling was carried out. TCRdb recomputed calls from the reads with MiXCR, one row per CDR3 protein. The table records around 250,000 distinct CDR3 sequences, roughly three fifths of them present only once. Source material: sorted CD4+, CD8+, or CD8+CD57+ T cells (not recorded which) from PBMCs. These TCRs come from a human donor with severe aplastic anemia or a healthy control (not recorded which).

The chain uses TRBV7-2 and TRBJ2-5; D call uncertain. V dropped 5 bases and J dropped 1 base, with 11 bases sitting between them. This CDR3 region has 14 residues. CDR1 and CDR2 from the germline V gene are SGHTA and FQGNSA. This CDR3 is CASSPPPPQETQYF. CDR3 sequence (DNA): TGTGCCAGCAGCCCCCCCCCTCCCCAAGAGACCCAGTACTTC.

The V gene is TRBV7-9, the J gene TRBJ2-1, with a tentative D call TRBD1 (5 bases). Trimming removed 2 bases from V and 2 bases from J, with 7 bases in between. The germline V gene has CDR1 SEHNR and CDR2 FQNEAQ (reference sequence). The length of the CDR3 is 14 residues. The CDR3 DNA reads as TGTGCCAGCAGCTTACAGGGTGCCTACAATGAGCAGTTCTTC. Its protein product is CASSLQGAYNEQFF.

V and J are TRBV12-3 or TRBV12-4 and TRBJ1-4; no clear D gene. This CDR3 spans 13 amino acids. V was cut by 6 bases and J by 13 bases, with 18 bases left in between. The CDR3 DNA follows: TGTGCCAGCAGCCGTGACCAGGCAACCCGACTGTTTTTT. Protein sequence: CASSRDQATRLFF.

The chain has TRBV9 and TRBJ2-7; 10 positions agree with TRBD1. Germline assignment: CDR1 SGDLS and CDR2 YYNGEE. Trimming cost V 4 bases and J 5 bases; bases outside gene matches: 12. The CDR3 contains 16 residues. The CDR3 DNA sequence: TGTGCCAGCAGCCCCGACAGGGGGCAGGGGTTCGACGAGCAGTACTTC. This codes for CASSPDRGQGFDEQYF.

The chain recombines TRBV7-9 with TRBJ1-1; no clear D gene. The CDR3 contains 12 residues. CDR1 is SEHNR and CDR2 is FQNEAQ in the germline V gene (reference sequence). V was trimmed by 1 base and J by 8 bases, leaving 8 bases between them. The CDR3 sequence: CASSLEAREAFF. In DNA, the CDR3 is TGTGCCAGCAGCTTAGAGGCCAGGGAAGCTTTCTTT. Looking up the rest from reference TRBV7-9 and TRBJ1-1 gives the full variable domain: DTGVSQNPRHKITKRGQNVTFRCDPISEHNRLYWYRQTLGQGPEFLTYFQNEAQLEKSRLLSDRFSAERPKGSFSTLEIQRTEQGDSAMYLCASSLEAREAFFGQGTRLTVV.

This clonotype was observed a few times. J is TRBJ2-5 and V is TRBV7-9, with 9 bases identical to TRBD1. The CDR3 has 14 residues. The germline V gene encodes CDR1 SEHNR and CDR2 FQNEAQ (reference sequence). The V segment lost 5 bases and the J segment 5 bases; nucleotides outside the gene matches: 6. CDR3 region: CASSVGQGGETQYF. DNA of the CDR3: TGTGCCAGCAGCGTGGGACAGGGAGGTGAGACCCAGTACTTC.

The chain couples TRBV9 to TRBJ2-1; 10 positions agree with TRBD1. The J segment lost 5 bases and the V segment lost 3 bases, leaving 8 bases of the junction unmatched. This CDR3 is 16 amino acids long. Germline V gene sequence: CDR1 SGDLS, CDR2 YYNGEE. The CDR3 region has the DNA TGTGCCAGCAGCGCCCGGGACAGGGGACCAAACAATGAGCAGTTCTTC. As protein: CASSARDRGPNNEQFF.

There are a few counts of this clonotype. The chain uses TRBV7-9 and TRBJ1-6, with D perhaps matching TRBD1 (5 bases). V was cut by 5 bases and J by 8 bases, with 16 bases left in between. This CDR3 comprises 15 residues. Germline V gene sequence: CDR1 SEHNR, CDR2 FQNEAQ (reference sequence). CDR3 in DNA: TGTGCCAGCAGCCCCCTCGAGGGGTCTTATTCACCCCTCCACTTT. This encodes CASSPLEGSYSPLHF.

The chain joins TRBV20-1 to TRBJ2-7; maybe TRBD2 (5 bases). V shed 5 bases and J shed 3 bases, with 17 bases lying between them. CDR1 and CDR2 (germline): DFQATT, SNEGSKA (reference sequence). The CDR3 contains 14 residues. The CDR3 sequence: CSAEDWKENYEQYF. The CDR3 nucleotides read TGCAGTGCTGAGGACTGGAAGGAAAACTACGAGCAGTACTTC.